The 10 T cell receptor beta chains below come from one sample, sequenced in a study of cytomegalovirus exposure and HLA in healthy donors. The primer mix had 60 Vbeta and 13 Jbeta primers. Some clones are missing from TCRdb's copy, which holds only in-frame ones; the method was immunoSEQ multiplex PCR. Of roughly 130,000 clones listed, 74% are singletons. The sequenced material came from PBMCs. All receptors come from a woman between 45 and 60 years old in good health and CMV-seropositive.

The chain has TRBV7-2 and TRBJ1-3; D is undetermined. V shed 1 base and J shed 0 bases, with 4 bases lying between them. The germline gives CDR1 SGHTA, CDR2 FQGNSA. The CDR3 is 14 amino acids. Here the CDR3 DNA reads TGTGCCAGCAGCTTAGGGCACTCTGGAAACACCATATATTTT. This sequence encodes CASSLGHSGNTIYF.

The chain couples TRBV4-3 to TRBJ2-1; perhaps TRBD2 as D (7 bases). The CDR3 length is 14 residues. Looked up from germline, CDR1 is LGHNA and CDR2 is YSLEER. The ends were cut back, 1 base at V and 7 bases at J, with 11 bases in the middle. Written as DNA, the CDR3 is TGCGCCAGCAGCCAAGGGGGGGGCTTTAATGAGCAGTTCTTC. Translated: CASSQGGGFNEQFF.

The rearrangement links TRBV5-1 to TRBJ1-1; 8 bases map to TRBD1. The CDR3 has 15 amino acids. Trimming removed 4 bases from V and 5 bases from J; junction bases left unmatched: 10. Germline V CDR1 and CDR2: SGHRS, YFSETQ. The CDR3 DNA sequence: TGCGCCAGCAGCCCCCGGACAGGGCGAGGAACTGAAGCTTTCTTT. Its protein is CASSPRTGRGTEAFF.

Only a few counts were recorded for this clone. The CDR3 nucleotides are TGCGCCAGCAGCCAAATTAGCGGGGTCGGTGTTGAGACCCAGTACTTC. Translating it yields CASSQISGVGVETQYF. The rearrangement joins TRBV4-3 to TRBJ2-5, with TRBD2 matching 8 bases. CDR1 and CDR2 (germline): LGHNA, YSLEER. The J segment lost 5 bases and the V segment lost 2 bases, leaving 10 bases of the junction unmatched. The CDR3 has 16 amino acids.

The chain is built from TRBV20-1 and TRBJ2-7, with a tentative D call TRBD1 (5 bases). Germline-derived CDR1 and CDR2 are DFQATT and SNEGSKA (reference sequence). The ends were cut back, 6 bases at V and 3 bases at J, with 9 bases in the middle. There are 11 residues in the CDR3. For the CDR3, the DNA is TGCAGTGCCTGGACACTCTACGAGCAGTACTTC. Amino acids: CSAWTLYEQYF.

As concerns this clone: The same CDR3 is also encoded by other DNA sequences in this sample. The chain recombines TRBV18 with TRBJ1-5, with TRBD1 matching over 8 bases. The germline CDR1 and CDR2 sequences are KGHSH and LQKENI. This CDR3 contains 15 residues. V lost 3 bases and J lost 2; bases outside the gene matches: 3. CDR3 in amino acids: CASSPGTGGNQPQHF. The CDR3 DNA reads TGTGCCAGCTCACCCGGGACAGGCGGCAATCAGCCCCAGCATTTT.

This clone was observed a handful of times. One end of the junction varies from germline; a read error may be responsible. This chain links TRBV11-2 with TRBJ1-2; no reliable D call. Germline V lookup: CDR1 SGHAT, CDR2 FQNNGV. The length of the CDR3 is 15 residues. This CDR3 is CASSPSGRQAYGYPF. The DNA of the CDR3 is TGTGCCAGCAGCCCTTCCGGTCGGCAGGCATATGGCTACCCCTTC.

This clone occurred many times. The CDR3 sequence: CASSEQPSGNTIYF. The CDR3 bases are TGTGCCAGCAGCGAACAGCCCTCTGGAAACACCATATATTTT. V gene TRBV7-9 combines with J gene TRBJ1-3; D unresolved. V was cut by 5 bases and J by 0 bases, with 8 bases left in between. Germline CDR1 reads SEHNR; CDR2 reads FQNEAQ (reference sequence). CDR3 size: 14 residues.

This clone was detected a few times. The DNA for the CDR3 is TGTGCCGGGAGGGGTGGACATTGTGGGGACAGGGGTGAGGGCATTCAGTACTTC. Translating gives CAGRGGHCGDRGEGIQYF. This chain uses TRBV21-1 with TRBJ2-4; the DNA was not used to check the table's D call, TRBD1. TRBV21-1 is a pseudogene. The CDR3 totals 18 residues.

The gene calls are TRBV30 and TRBJ1-1, with D uncertain. Germline values: CDR1 GTSNPN, CDR2 SVGIG (reference sequence). V was shortened by 2 bases and J by 4 bases, with 5 bases between the two germline ends. The CDR3 spans 11 residues. The CDR3 DNA follows: TGTGCCTGGAGTTTTAGCACTGAAGCTTTCTTT. It yields the protein CAWSFSTEAFF.